The rows below give T cell receptor beta chains drawn from one sample of a study of human T cells and chemical hapten exposure. TCRdb redid the calling of the RACE reads with MiXCR, one entry per CDR3 protein. The repertoire holds 35,000 or so distinct CDR3 sequences, with 5.5% to 8% as singletons. The sample consisted of whole blood, taken in connection with sensitization to the hapten diphenylcyclopropenone (DPC). The receptors come from a woman aged 30 to 39 with alopecia areata. Some clones in this sample may be carry-over from other donors' samples. The CDR3 runs from the conserved cysteine through the conserved F or W. A D gene is named only where the DNA matches it firmly. Some rows mark clone size as missing; the rest say once, few, many or name a class of expanded clone.

V gene,D gene,J gene,clone size,CDR3 DNA,CDR3 protein
TRBV20-1,NA,TRBJ2-4,many,TGCAGTGCTAGTCCCCTTACCTTACCGAATCTAGCCAAAAACATTCAGTACTTC,CSASPLTLPNLAKNIQYF
TRBV4-1,NA,TRBJ1-2,few,TGCGCCAGCAGCCTCGGACGGGGGAACTATGGCTACACCTTC,CASSLGRGNYGYTF
TRBV7-9,NA,TRBJ2-7,many,TGTGCCAGCAGCTCCGGAGCAGTGGTGGAGCAGTACTTC,CASSSGAVVEQYF
TRBV10-3,NA,TRBJ1-1,many,TGTGCCATCAGCTGGACCGTTGACACTGAAGCTTTCTTT,CAISWTVDTEAFF
TRBV27,NA,TRBJ2-5,many,TGTGCCAGCAGTTCTCAGGGGGGCCGAGGGGAGACCCAGTACTTC,CASSSQGGRGETQYF
TRBV4-1,TRBD1,TRBJ2-5,NA,TGCGCCAGCAGCCCAACCTGGACAGGCCAAGAGACCCAGTACTTC,CASSPTWTGQETQYF
TRBV24-1,NA,TRBJ1-5,NA,TGTGCCACCAGTGTATCCCCCAGGCTGGTCAATCAGCCCCAGCATTTT,CATSVSPRLVNQPQHF
TRBV2,NA,TRBJ1-1,many,TGTGCCAGCAGTGTGGTCTTGAACACTGAAGCTTTCTTT,CASSVVLNTEAFF
TRBV7-3,NA,TRBJ2-1,NA,TGTGCCAGCAGCTTAGGCGGGGACCCCCCCGAGGAGGAGCAGTTCTTC,CASSLGGDPPEEEQFF
TRBV5-1,TRBD2,TRBJ2-5,NA,TGCGCCAGCAGCCCGGGGAGGGTCGGGAGGAAAGAGACCCAGTACTTC,CASSPGRVGRKETQYF
TRBV7-2,NA,TRBJ2-6,many,TGTGCCAGCAGCTTAAACGGGGTCCCCCAGTCTGGGGCCAACGTCCTGACTTTC,CASSLNGVPQSGANVLTF
TRBV9,TRBD1,TRBJ2-7,many,TGTGCCAGCAGCGTAAGGGACAGGACCTACGAGCAGTACTTC,CASSVRDRTYEQYF
TRBV12-3/TRBV12-4,NA,TRBJ1-4,few,TGTGCCAGCAGTAAAGCACACGGCGAAAAACTGTTTTTT,CASSKAHGEKLFF
TRBV4-3,NA,TRBJ2-3,few,TGCGCCAGCAGCCAAGGAACGCAGAATACGCAGTATTTT,CASSQGTQNTQYF
TRBV7-9,NA,TRBJ1-5,many,TGTGCCAGCAGCTTAGAGTTTAGCAATCAGCCCCAGCATTTT,CASSLEFSNQPQHF
TRBV19,NA,TRBJ1-5,few,TGTGCCAGTCGCACAGTTAGCAATCAGCCCCAGCATTTT,CASRTVSNQPQHF
TRBV6-1,TRBD1,TRBJ1-4,few,TGTGCCAGCAGTGAGCGAAGACAGGGCGCTAATGAAAAACTGTTTTTT,CASSERRQGANEKLFF
TRBV20-1,TRBD2,TRBJ2-3,many,TGCAGTGCTGGGACTAGCGGGATGGGAGATACGCAGTATTTT,CSAGTSGMGDTQYF
TRBV29-1,NA,TRBJ2-3,many,TGCAGCGTATTACAGGGGGAGGGAGATACGCAGTATTTT,CSVLQGEGDTQYF
TRBV6-2/TRBV6-3,NA,TRBJ1-2,few,TGTGCCAGCAGTCCCCCTCAGGGGCTGGACACCTTC,CASSPPQGLDTF
TRBV9,TRBD1,TRBJ2-7,NA,TGTGCCAGCAGCGGACCCGGGACAGGGGGTTTCTACGAGCAGTACTTC,CASSGPGTGGFYEQYF
TRBV5-6,TRBD1,TRBJ2-6,many,TGTGCCAGCAGCGACGGGACAGGGGGCCGCAAGGTCCTGACTTTC,CASSDGTGGRKVLTF
TRBV2,TRBD2,TRBJ2-1,NA,TGTGCCAGCAGTGACGGGGGAGCGGGGTCTGGCAATGAGCAGTTCTTC,CASSDGGAGSGNEQFF
TRBV15,NA,TRBJ2-1,many,TGTGCCACCAGCAGAGATTTGGTATTAGGGGGCAATGAGCAGTTCTTC,CATSRDLVLGGNEQFF
TRBV20-1,NA,TRBJ1-1,few,TGCAGTGCTAGAGGCGATAGTCCGGTAGGGGTGGTCGCTTTCTTT,CSARGDSPVGVVAFF
TRBV9,TRBD1,TRBJ1-6,many,TGTGCCAGCAGCGTAGGTGACAGGGAAAATTCACCCCTCCACTTT,CASSVGDRENSPLHF
TRBV29-1,NA,TRBJ2-5,many,TGCAGCGTTGCGGCAGGACAAGAGACCCAGTACTTC,CSVAAGQETQYF
TRBV29-1,TRBD1,TRBJ1-1,few,TGCGGAGCAATTACAGGGGCGGGCACTGAAGCTTTCTTT,CGAITGAGTEAFF
TRBV9,NA,TRBJ1-1,many,TGTGCCAGCAGCGTCGCAGACACAGGGAGCACTGAAGCTTTCTTT,CASSVADTGSTEAFF
TRBV12-3/TRBV12-4,TRBD2,TRBJ2-3,many,TGTGCCAGCAGTTTCCCAGCCGTCGGCGGGGGTGATACGCAGTATTTT,CASSFPAVGGGDTQYF
TRBV4-1,NA,TRBJ2-7,few,TGCGCCAGCAGCCAAGAAATTTTGCTTGCGGAGTACTTC,CASSQEILLAEYF
TRBV29-1,NA,TRBJ2-3,NA,TGCAGCGTTGGCAAACACCGGGACACCCCACCCGGGACGCAGTATTTT,CSVGKHRDTPPGTQYF
TRBV6-6,NA,TRBJ2-7,NA,TGTGCCAGCAGTTACCGCGGCGGACCGTCCGAGCAGTACTTC,CASSYRGGPSEQYF
TRBV12-3/TRBV12-4,NA,TRBJ2-3,many,TGTGCCAGCAGTTTAGGAGGCAGCTTCACAGATACGCAGTATTTT,CASSLGGSFTDTQYF
TRBV6-2/TRBV6-3,NA,TRBJ2-7,NA,TGTGCCAGCAGTGACCAAGTGGCAATTATCTCCTACGAGCAGTACTTC,CASSDQVAIISYEQYF
TRBV27,NA,TRBJ2-1,many,TGTGCCAGCACCCAAACAGGTCCAGACCATGAGCAGTTCTTC,CASTQTGPDHEQFF
TRBV20-1,TRBD2,TRBJ2-1,NA,TGCAGTGCTCCGCTAGCGGGCGTTTACAATGAGCAGTTCTTC,CSAPLAGVYNEQFF
TRBV6-2/TRBV6-3,NA,TRBJ2-7,few,TGTGCCAGCAGTTCAGGCTTTTCGTGGGAGCAGTACTTC,CASSSGFSWEQYF
TRBV9,NA,TRBJ1-1,NA,TGTGCCAGCAGCGCAGGTGCCTCGGTTGAAGCTTTCTTT,CASSAGASVEAFF
TRBV5-1,TRBD2,TRBJ2-7,few,TGCGCCAGCAGCCTTACTAGCGGGGGCGTATACGAGCAGTACTTC,CASSLTSGGVYEQYF
TRBV28,NA,TRBJ2-5,few,TGTGCCAGCAGTACTCAGGACTCCCAAGAGACCCAGTACTTC,CASSTQDSQETQYF
TRBV6-5,NA,TRBJ2-3,many,TGTGCCAGCAGTACTAGCTCAGATACGCAGTATTTT,CASSTSSDTQYF
TRBV7-2,NA,TRBJ2-5,many,TGTGCCAGCAGCACACAGGGTCGAGAGACCCAGTACTTC,CASSTQGRETQYF
TRBV6-2/TRBV6-3,TRBD2,TRBJ2-3,few,TGTGCCAGCAGCCTTCCCAGCGGGGGAGCAGATACGCAGTATTTT,CASSLPSGGADTQYF
TRBV11-2,TRBD1,TRBJ2-5,many,TGTGCCATCCCGGGACAGGGAGTTGAGACCCAGTACTTC,CAIPGQGVETQYF
TRBV9,NA,TRBJ1-1,many,TGTGCCAGCAGCGTAGGCCAGGGCGACACTGAAGCTTTCTTT,CASSVGQGDTEAFF
TRBV5-4,NA,TRBJ2-3,NA,TGTGCCAGCAGCCGTGACGGCGGGACATATTTT,CASSRDGGTYF
TRBV2,TRBD2,TRBJ2-5,many,TGTGCCAGCAGTGAAGCACTAGCGGAATTGGTGACCCAGTACTTC,CASSEALAELVTQYF
TRBV25-1,NA,TRBJ1-1,few,TGTGCCAGCAATAGCTTCACTGAAGCTTTCTTT,CASNSFTEAFF
TRBV12-5,NA,TRBJ2-1,NA,TGTGCTAGTGGTTTGGGGCTCCCCGACAATGAGCAGTTCTTC,CASGLGLPDNEQFF
TRBV30,NA,TRBJ2-2,many,TGTGCCTGGATGGCCGGGGAGCTGTTTTTT,CAWMAGELFF
TRBV4-1,NA,TRBJ2-3,few,TGCGCCAGCAGCCCGGACCTGCGAGCAAGCACAGATACGCAGTATTTT,CASSPDLRASTDTQYF
TRBV7-2,NA,TRBJ2-3,once,TGTGCCAGCAGCTTAAGCGGCACATTCACAGATACGCAGTATTTT,CASSLSGTFTDTQYF
TRBV20-1,TRBD1,TRBJ2-7,many,TGCAGTGCTCCTAACAGGGGCCAAAGCTCCTACGAGCAGTACTTC,CSAPNRGQSSYEQYF
TRBV9,TRBD1,TRBJ2-3,few,TGTGCCAGCAGCGCCTCCGTCGGGACAGGGAGCACAGATACGCAGTATTTT,CASSASVGTGSTDTQYF
TRBV28,NA,TRBJ1-2,few,TGTGCCAGCAGTTCGGCGTCCGGGACCCGTGGCTACACCTTC,CASSSASGTRGYTF
TRBV18,TRBD2,TRBJ2-3,few,TGTGCCAGCTCACCCTCCCGTGTGCGGGGGGGGTCAAATACGCAGTATTTT,CASSPSRVRGGSNTQYF
TRBV6-1,NA,TRBJ1-5,few,TGTGCCAGCAGTGAAATAAACAGCCCGAATCAGCCCCAGCATTTT,CASSEINSPNQPQHF